This is a list of T cell receptor beta chains from one sample in a study of STAT5B mutations in CD4+ large granular lymphocyte leukemia. Data came from immunoSEQ multiplex PCR; TCRdb stores just in-frame clones and leaves some out. The sample carries about 40,000 clones, 65% to 85% recorded once. The sample comprised CD4+ T cells from blood buffy coats. All receptors come from a human donor in good health. The CDR3 runs from the conserved cysteine through the conserved F or W. The D gene is left open where the match is weak. Clone size is stated in some rows and not others, as once, few, many or a class when expanded.

size	D	V	J	DNA	CDR3
once	TRBD2	TRBV28	TRBJ2-7	TGTGCCAGCAGACCCCCTCCCGGGGGGGTCGAGCAGTACTTC	CASRPPPGGVEQYF
.	.	TRBV28	TRBJ2-6	TGTGCCAGCAGTTTAGGAATATCTGGGGCCAACGTCCTGACTTTC	CASSLGISGANVLTF
few	TRBD1	TRBV4-2	TRBJ1-6	TGTGCCAGCAGCCAAGGACAGGGAGGTGATTCACCCCTCCACTTT	CASSQGQGGDSPLHF
.	.	TRBV7-2	TRBJ1-6	TGTGCCAGCAGCTTGGGGGTGGGGGGTAATTTTTCACCCCTCCACTTT	CASSLGVGGNFSPLHF
.	.	TRBV7-2	TRBJ2-5	TGTGCCAGCAGCCCCACGGGCTCAGGGGAGACCCAGTACTTC	CASSPTGSGETQYF
.	.	TRBV5-4	TRBJ2-7	TGTGCCAGCAGCGTTGGGACCTACGAGCAGTACTTC	CASSVGTYEQYF
.	TRBD2	TRBV27	TRBJ2-4	TGTGCCAGCAATCCAGCGGGGTCAGCCAAAAACATTCAGTACTTC	CASNPAGSAKNIQYF
.	TRBD2	TRBV7-2	TRBJ2-3	TGTGCCAGCAGCCCTCGACTAGCGGGGGGGCCAGATACGCAGTATTTT	CASSPRLAGGPDTQYF
.	.	TRBV28	TRBJ1-2	TGTGCCAGCAGTTTGACAGGAAACAGCTATGGCTACACCTTC	CASSLTGNSYGYTF
once	.	TRBV19	TRBJ2-1	TGTGCCAGTAGTACTCTTGAGAACTCCTACAATGAGCAGTTCTTC	CASSTLENSYNEQFF
.	.	TRBV7-9	TRBJ2-2	TGTGCCAGCAGCTTACCGGCATCCGGGGAGCTGTTTTTT	CASSLPASGELFF
.	.	TRBV10-3	TRBJ2-1	TGTGCCATCAGCGGACAGTCGTTTACCTACAATGAGCAGTTCTTC	CAISGQSFTYNEQFF
.	.	TRBV1	TRBJ1-3	TGCACCAGCAGCCAAGGAGAGGCCCGCAGGGTCGGAAACACCATATATTTT	CTSSQGEARRVGNTIYF